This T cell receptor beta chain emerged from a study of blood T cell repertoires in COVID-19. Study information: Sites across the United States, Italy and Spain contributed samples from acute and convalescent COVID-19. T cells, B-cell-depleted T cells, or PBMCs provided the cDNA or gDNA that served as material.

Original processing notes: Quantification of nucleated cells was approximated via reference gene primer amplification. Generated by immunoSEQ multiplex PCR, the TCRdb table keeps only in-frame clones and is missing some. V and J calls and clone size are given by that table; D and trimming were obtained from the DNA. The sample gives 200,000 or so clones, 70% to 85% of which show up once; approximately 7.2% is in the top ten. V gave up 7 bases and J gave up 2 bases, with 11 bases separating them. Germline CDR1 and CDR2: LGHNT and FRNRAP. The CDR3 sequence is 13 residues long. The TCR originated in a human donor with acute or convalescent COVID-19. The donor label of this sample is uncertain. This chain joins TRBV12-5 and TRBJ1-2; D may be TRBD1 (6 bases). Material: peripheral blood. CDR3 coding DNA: TGTGCTAGTGCCCCCGGACAGAACTATGGCTACACCTTC. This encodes CASAPGQNYGYTF.